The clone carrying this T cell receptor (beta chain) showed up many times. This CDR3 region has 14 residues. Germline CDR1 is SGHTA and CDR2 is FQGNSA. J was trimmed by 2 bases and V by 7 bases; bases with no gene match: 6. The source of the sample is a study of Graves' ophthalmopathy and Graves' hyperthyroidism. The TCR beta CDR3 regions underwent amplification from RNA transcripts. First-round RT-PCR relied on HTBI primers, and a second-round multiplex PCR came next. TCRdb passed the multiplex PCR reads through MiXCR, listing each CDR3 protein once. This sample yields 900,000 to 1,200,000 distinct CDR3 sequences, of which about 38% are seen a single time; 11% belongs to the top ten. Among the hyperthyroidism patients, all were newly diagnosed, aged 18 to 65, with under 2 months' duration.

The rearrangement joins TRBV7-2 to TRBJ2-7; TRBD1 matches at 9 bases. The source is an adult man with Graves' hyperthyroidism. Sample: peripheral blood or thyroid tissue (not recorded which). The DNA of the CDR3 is TGTGCCAGCACCGTGGACAGGGGTGCCTACGAGCAGTACTTC. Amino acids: CASTVDRGAYEQYF.